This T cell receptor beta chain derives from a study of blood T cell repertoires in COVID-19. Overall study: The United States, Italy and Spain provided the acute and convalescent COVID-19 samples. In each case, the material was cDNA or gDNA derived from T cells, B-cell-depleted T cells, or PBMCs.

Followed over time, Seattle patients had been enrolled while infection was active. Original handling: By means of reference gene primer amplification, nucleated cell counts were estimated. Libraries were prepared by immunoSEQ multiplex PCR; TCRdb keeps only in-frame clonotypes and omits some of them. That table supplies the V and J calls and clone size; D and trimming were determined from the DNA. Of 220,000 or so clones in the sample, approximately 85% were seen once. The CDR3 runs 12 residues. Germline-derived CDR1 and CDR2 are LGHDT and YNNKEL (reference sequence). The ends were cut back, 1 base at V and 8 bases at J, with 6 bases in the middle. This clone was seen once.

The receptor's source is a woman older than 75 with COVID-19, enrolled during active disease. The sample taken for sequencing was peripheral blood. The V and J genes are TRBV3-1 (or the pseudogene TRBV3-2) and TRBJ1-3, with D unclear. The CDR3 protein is CASSQAVDTIYF. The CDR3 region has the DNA TGTGCCAGCAGCCAAGCGGTGGACACCATATATTTT.